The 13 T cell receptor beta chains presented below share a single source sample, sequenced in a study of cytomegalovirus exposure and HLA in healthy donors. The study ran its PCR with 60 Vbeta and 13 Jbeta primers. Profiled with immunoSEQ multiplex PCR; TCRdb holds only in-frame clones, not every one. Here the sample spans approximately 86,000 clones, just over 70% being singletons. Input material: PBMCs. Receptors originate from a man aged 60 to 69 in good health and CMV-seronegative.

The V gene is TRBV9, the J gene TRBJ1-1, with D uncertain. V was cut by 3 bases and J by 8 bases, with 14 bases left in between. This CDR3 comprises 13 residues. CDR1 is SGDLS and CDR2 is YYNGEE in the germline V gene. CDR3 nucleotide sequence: TGTGCCAGCAGCGCGGGGAGTCCCAGGGAAGCTTTCTTT. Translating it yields CASSAGSPREAFF.

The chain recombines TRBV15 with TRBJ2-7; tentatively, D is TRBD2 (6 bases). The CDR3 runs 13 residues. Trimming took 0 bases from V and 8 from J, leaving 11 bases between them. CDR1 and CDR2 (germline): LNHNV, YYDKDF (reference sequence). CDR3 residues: CATSRDRREKQYF. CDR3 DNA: TGTGCCACCAGCAGAGATCGGAGGGAGAAGCAGTACTTC.

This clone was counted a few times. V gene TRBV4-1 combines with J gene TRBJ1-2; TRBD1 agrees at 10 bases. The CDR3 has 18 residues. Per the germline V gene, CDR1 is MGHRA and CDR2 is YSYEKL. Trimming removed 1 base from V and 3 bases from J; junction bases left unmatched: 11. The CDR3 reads CASSQVRQGAGEYYGYTF. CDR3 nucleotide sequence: TGCGCCAGCAGCCAAGTAAGACAGGGGGCGGGCGAATACTATGGCTACACCTTC.

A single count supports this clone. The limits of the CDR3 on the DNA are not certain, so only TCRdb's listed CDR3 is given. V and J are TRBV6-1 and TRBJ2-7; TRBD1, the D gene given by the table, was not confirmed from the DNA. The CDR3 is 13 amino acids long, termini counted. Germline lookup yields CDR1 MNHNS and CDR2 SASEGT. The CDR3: CASILAGHYEQYF.

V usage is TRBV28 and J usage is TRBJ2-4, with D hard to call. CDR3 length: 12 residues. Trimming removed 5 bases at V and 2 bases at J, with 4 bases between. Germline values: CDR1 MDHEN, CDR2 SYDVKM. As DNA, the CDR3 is TGTGCCAGCAGTCTCCCCAAAAACATTCAGTACTTC. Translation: CASSLPKNIQYF.

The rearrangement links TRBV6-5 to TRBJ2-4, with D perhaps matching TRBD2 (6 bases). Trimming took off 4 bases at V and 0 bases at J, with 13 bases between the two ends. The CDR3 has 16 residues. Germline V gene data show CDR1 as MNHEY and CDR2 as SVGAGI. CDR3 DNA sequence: TGTGCCAGCAGTTTCAGGGAGGTGTTAGCCAAAAACATTCAGTACTTC. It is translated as CASSFREVLAKNIQYF.

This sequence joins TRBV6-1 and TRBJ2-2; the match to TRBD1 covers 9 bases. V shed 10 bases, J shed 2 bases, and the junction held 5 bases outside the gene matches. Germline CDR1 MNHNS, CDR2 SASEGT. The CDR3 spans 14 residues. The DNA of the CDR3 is TGTGCCACCTACAGGGGGCAAAACACCGGGGAGCTGTTTTTT. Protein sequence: CATYRGQNTGELFF.

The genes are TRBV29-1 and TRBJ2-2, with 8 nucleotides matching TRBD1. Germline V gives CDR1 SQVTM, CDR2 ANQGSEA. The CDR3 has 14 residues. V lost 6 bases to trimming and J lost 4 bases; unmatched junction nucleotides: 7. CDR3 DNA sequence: TGCAGCGTCGGTCGGACAGGGATCACCGGGGAGCTGTTTTTT. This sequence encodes CSVGRTGITGELFF.

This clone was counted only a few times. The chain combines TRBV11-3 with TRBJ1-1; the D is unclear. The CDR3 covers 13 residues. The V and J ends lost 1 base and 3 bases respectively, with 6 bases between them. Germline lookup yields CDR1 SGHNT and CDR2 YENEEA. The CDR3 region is CASSLARHTEAFF. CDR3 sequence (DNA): TGTGCCAGCAGCTTAGCTAGGCACACTGAAGCTTTCTTT.

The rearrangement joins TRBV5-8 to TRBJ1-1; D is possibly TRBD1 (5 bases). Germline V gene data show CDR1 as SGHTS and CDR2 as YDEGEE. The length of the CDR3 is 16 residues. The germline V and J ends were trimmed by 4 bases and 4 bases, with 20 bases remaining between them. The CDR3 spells CASSRPWGGVATEAFF. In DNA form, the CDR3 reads TGTGCCAGCAGCCGACCCTGGGGGGGGGTGGCCACTGAAGCTTTCTTT. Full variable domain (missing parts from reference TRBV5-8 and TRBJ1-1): EAGVTQSPTHLIKTRGQQATLRCSPISGHTSVYWYQQALGLGLQFLLWYDEGEERNRGNFPPRFSGRQFPNYSSELNVNALELEDSALYLCASSRPWGGVATEAFFGQGTRLTVV.

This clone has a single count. The DNA for the CDR3 is TGTGCCAGTATGGACAGGGGGACTGAAGCTTTCTTT. Protein product: CASMDRGTEAFF. This chain links TRBV19 with TRBJ1-1; 10 positions agree with TRBD1. Germline assignment: CDR1 LNHDA and CDR2 SQIVND (reference sequence). V shed 7 bases and J 5 bases; nucleotides not matched to a gene: 1. CDR3 length equals 12 residues.

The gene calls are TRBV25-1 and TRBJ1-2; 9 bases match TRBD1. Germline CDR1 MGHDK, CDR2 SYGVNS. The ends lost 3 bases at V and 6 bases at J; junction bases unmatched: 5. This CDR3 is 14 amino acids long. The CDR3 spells CASSDSTGGHGYTF. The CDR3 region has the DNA TGTGCCAGCAGTGACTCGACAGGGGGACATGGCTACACCTTC.

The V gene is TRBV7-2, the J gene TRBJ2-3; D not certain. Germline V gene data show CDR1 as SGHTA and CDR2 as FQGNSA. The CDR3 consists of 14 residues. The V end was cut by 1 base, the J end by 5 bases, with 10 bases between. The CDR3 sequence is CASSLGLVGDTQYF. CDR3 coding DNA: TGTGCCAGCAGCTTAGGGCTAGTAGGAGATACGCAGTATTTT.